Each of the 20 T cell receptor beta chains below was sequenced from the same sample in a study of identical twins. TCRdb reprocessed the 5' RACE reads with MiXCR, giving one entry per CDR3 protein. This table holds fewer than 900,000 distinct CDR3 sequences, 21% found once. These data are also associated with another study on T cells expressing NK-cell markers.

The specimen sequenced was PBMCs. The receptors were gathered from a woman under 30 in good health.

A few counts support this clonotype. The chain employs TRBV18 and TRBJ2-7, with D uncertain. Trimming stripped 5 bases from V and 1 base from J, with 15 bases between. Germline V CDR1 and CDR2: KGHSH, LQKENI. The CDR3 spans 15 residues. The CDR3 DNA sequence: TGTGCCAGCTCAGCTACAGAATCTTTATCCTACGAGCAGTACTTC. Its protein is CASSATESLSYEQYF.

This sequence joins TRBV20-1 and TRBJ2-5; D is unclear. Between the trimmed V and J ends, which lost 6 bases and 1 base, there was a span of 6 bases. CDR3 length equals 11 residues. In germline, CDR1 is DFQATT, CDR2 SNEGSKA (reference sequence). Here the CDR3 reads CSASSQETQYF. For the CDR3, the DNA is TGCAGTGCGAGTAGCCAAGAGACCCAGTACTTC.

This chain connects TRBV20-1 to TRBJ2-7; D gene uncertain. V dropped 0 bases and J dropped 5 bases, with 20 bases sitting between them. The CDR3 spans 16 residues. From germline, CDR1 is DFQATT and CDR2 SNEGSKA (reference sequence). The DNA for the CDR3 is TGCAGTGCTAGAGACCCCAGCATACCTTTTGGAGACGAGCAGTACTTC. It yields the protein CSARDPSIPFGDEQYF.

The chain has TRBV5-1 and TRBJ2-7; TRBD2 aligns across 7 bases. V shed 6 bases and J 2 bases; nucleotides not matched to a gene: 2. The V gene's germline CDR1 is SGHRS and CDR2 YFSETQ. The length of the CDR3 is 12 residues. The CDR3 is CASKAGAYEQYF. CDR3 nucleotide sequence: TGCGCCAGCAAGGCGGGAGCCTACGAGCAGTACTTC.

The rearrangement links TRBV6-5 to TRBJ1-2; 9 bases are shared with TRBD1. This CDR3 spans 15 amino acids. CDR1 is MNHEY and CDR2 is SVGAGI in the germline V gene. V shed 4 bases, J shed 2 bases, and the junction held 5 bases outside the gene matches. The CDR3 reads CASSSIGTGNYGYTF. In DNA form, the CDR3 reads TGTGCCAGCAGTTCCATCGGGACAGGGAACTATGGCTACACCTTC.

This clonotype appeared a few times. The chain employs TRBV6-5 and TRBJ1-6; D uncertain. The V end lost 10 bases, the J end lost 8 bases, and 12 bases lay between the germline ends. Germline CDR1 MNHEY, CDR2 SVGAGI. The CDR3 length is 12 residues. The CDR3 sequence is CATAEWDSPLHF. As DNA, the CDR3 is TGTGCCACAGCGGAATGGGATTCACCCCTCCACTTT.

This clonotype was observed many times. The CDR3 sequence is CATSDYRGELFF. The DNA for the CDR3 is TGTGCCACCAGTGATTATAGGGGGGAGCTGTTTTTT. The chain uses TRBV24-1 and TRBJ2-2; D is uncertain. The CDR3 runs to 12 residues. Germline V CDR1 and CDR2: KGHDR, SFDVKD. Deletions cut 2 bases from V and 8 bases from J, with 5 bases between.

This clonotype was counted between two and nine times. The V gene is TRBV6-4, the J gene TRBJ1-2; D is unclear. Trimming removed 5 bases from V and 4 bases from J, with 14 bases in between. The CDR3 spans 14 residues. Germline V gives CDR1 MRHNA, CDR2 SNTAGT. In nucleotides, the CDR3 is TGTGCCAGCAGTCGGAGGGAGGAAACCTATGGCTACACCTTC. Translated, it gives CASSRREETYGYTF.

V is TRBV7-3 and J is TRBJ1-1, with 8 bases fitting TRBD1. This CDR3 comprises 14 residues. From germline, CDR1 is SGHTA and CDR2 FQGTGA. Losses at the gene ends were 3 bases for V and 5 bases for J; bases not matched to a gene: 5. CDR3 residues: CASSLTGERTEAFF. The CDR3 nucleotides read TGTGCCAGCAGCTTGACAGGGGAGAGAACTGAAGCTTTCTTT.

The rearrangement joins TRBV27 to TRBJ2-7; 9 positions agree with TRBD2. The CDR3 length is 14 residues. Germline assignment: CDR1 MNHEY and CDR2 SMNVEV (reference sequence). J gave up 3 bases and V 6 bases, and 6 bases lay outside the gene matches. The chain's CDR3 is CASRAGGQGYEQYF. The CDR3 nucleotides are TGTGCCAGCAGGGCGGGAGGGCAGGGCTACGAGCAGTACTTC.

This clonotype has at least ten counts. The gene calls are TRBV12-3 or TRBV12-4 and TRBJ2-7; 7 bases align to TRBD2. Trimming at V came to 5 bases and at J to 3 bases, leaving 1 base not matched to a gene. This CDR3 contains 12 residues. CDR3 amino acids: CASSQRGYEQYF. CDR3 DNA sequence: TGTGCCAGCAGTCAGCGGGGCTACGAGCAGTACTTC.

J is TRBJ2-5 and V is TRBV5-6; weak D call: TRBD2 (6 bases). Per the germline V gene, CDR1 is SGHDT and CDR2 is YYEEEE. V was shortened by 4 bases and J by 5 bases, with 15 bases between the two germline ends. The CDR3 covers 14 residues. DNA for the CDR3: TGTGCCAGCAGCCGACTAGTACCTAGGGAGACCCAGTACTTC. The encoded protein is CASSRLVPRETQYF.

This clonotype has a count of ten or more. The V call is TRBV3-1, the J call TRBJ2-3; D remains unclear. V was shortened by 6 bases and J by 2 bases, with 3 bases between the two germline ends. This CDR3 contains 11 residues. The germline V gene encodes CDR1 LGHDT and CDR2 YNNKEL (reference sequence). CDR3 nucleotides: TGTGCCAGCAGGGACACAGATACGCAGTATTTT. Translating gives CASRDTDTQYF.

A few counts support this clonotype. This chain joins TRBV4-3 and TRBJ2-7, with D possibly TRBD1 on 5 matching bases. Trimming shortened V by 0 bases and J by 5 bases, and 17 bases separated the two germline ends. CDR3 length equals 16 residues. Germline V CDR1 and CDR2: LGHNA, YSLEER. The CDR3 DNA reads TGCGCCAGCAGCCAAGATCCCGTTACAGGTTGGGACGAGCAGTACTTC. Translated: CASSQDPVTGWDEQYF.

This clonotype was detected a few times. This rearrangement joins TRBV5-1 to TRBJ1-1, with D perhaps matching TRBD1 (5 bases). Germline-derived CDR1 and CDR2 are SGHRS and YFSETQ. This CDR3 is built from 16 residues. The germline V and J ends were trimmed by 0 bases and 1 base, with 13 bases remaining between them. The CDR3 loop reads CASSLGLGGANTEAFF. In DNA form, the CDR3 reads TGCGCCAGCAGCTTGGGGCTTGGAGGGGCGAACACTGAAGCTTTCTTT.

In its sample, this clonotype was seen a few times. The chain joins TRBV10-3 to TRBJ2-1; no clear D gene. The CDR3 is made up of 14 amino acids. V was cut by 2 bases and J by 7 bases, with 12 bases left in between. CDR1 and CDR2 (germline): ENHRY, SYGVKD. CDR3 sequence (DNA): TGTGCCATCAGTGAGCCAAACTTAAGGAATGAGCAGTTCTTC. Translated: CAISEPNLRNEQFF.

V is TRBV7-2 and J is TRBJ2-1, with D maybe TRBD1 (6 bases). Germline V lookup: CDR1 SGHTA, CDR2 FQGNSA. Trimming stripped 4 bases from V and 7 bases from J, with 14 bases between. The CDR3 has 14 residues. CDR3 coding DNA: TGTGCCAGCAGCTCATTGTGGGGGACAAATGAGCAGTTCTTC. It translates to CASSSLWGTNEQFF.

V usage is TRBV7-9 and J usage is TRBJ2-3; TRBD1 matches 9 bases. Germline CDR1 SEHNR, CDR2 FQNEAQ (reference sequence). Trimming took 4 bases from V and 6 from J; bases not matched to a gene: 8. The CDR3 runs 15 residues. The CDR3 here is CASSSTGGPLDTQYF. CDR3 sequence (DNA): TGTGCCAGCAGCTCAACAGGGGGCCCGCTTGATACGCAGTATTTT.

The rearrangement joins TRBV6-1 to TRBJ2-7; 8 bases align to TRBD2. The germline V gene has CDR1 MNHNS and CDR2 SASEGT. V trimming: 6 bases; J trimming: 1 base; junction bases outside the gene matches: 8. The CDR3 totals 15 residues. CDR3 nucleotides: TGTGCCAGCAGCCCTTTCGGGACTAGGTCCTACGAGCAGTACTTC. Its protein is CASSPFGTRSYEQYF.

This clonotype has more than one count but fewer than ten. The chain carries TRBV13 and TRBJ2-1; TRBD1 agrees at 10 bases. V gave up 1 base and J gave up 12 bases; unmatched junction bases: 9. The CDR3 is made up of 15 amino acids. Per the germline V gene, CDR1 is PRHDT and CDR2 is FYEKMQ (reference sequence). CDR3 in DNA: TGTGCCAGCAGCTTAGCGGGACAGGGGCCACACGGGCAGTTCTTC. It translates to CASSLAGQGPHGQFF.